What follows are 25 T cell receptor beta chains derived from one specimen sequenced in a study of shared clonotypes between healthy human individuals. Only in-frame clones appear in the TCRdb table, and some are missing; sequencing was by immunoSEQ multiplex PCR. This sample has approximately 2.4 million clones, with approximately 94% found just once. The sample was naive CD4+ T cells sorted from blood. Subset indicated: CD45RA+ positively selected. The receptors were sampled from a man between 18 and 29 years old in good health.

The chain is built from TRBV4-2 and TRBJ1-3, with TRBD1 as a possible D gene (5 bases). Germline CDR1 reads LGHNA; CDR2 reads YNFKEQ. Trimming cost V 0 bases and J 0 bases, with 12 bases left between them. The CDR3 contains 17 residues. Written as DNA, the CDR3 is TGTGCCAGCAGCCAAGATTTAGGGGTAGGCTCTGGAAACACCATATATTTT. It encodes CASSQDLGVGSGNTIYF.

This chain connects TRBV6-1 to TRBJ2-7; no firm D call. CDR3 length equals 14 residues. Per germline, CDR1 MNHNS and CDR2 SASEGT. Trimming shortened V by 4 bases and J by 5 bases, and 15 bases separated the two germline ends. DNA of the CDR3: TGTGCCAGCAGTGCCGTTCGGGCCGCGGACGAGCAGTACTTC. Translation gives CASSAVRAADEQYF.

V usage is TRBV5-4 and J usage is TRBJ2-1, with TRBD1 matching over 8 bases. The CDR3 has 15 residues. Germline-derived CDR1 and CDR2 are SGHNT and YYREEE (reference sequence). The V segment lost 3 bases and the J segment 5 bases; nucleotides outside the gene matches: 7. The CDR3 DNA follows: TGTGCCAGCAGCTACGGACAGGGAAAAGACAATGAGCAGTTCTTC. As protein: CASSYGQGKDNEQFF.

This sequence joins TRBV4-3 and TRBJ2-1; D is perhaps TRBD1 (6 bases). Per germline, CDR1 LGHNA and CDR2 YSLEER. Trimming took 1 base from V and 7 from J, leaving 17 bases between them. This CDR3 is built from 16 residues. The DNA for the CDR3 is TGCGCCAGCAGCCAAGTGGGGGCGGCAGGTACGAATGAGCAGTTCTTC. Protein sequence: CASSQVGAAGTNEQFF.

This clone occurred a few times. The rearrangement uses TRBV7-9 and TRBJ1-2; the D gene is possibly TRBD1 (5 bases). Germline assignment: CDR1 SEHNR and CDR2 FQNEAQ (reference sequence). This CDR3 has 15 amino acids. V lost 5 bases, J lost 4 bases, and 17 bases lay in between. In nucleotides, the CDR3 is TGTGCCAGCAGCCCCTTCGTGACAGAGGGCTATGGCTACACCTTC. It yields the protein CASSPFVTEGYGYTF.

The V gene is TRBV9, the J gene TRBJ1-1, with D possibly matching TRBD1 (5 bases). Germline loops: CDR1 SGDLS, CDR2 YYNGEE. The CDR3 is 15 amino acids. Trimming shortened V by 3 bases and J by 1 base, and 13 bases separated the two germline ends. Here the CDR3 DNA reads TGTGCCAGCAGCGCCCAGGGCGACAGGAACACTGAAGCTTTCTTT. Amino acid sequence: CASSAQGDRNTEAFF.

CDR3: CASSLNPAYSNSYEQYF. The DNA of the CDR3 is TGCGCCAGCAGCTTAAATCCGGCTTATTCTAACTCCTACGAGCAGTACTTC. The genes are TRBV4-1 and TRBJ2-7; no firm D call. The CDR3 loop spans 17 amino acids. The germline V and J ends were trimmed by 5 bases and 0 bases, with 20 bases remaining between them. Germline loops: CDR1 MGHRA, CDR2 YSYEKL.

In this sample, this clone turned up once. V usage is TRBV6-4 and J usage is TRBJ1-6, with D perhaps matching TRBD1 (5 bases). The CDR3 length is 15 residues. V gave up 3 bases and J gave up 9 bases, with 15 bases separating them. Germline V gene sequence: CDR1 MRHNA, CDR2 SNTAGT. This CDR3 is CASSEVWQGRSPLHF. CDR3 coding DNA: TGTGCCAGCAGTGAGGTCTGGCAGGGTCGTTCACCCCTCCACTTT.

The J gene is TRBJ1-2, the V gene TRBV10-2; D perhaps matches TRBD1 (6 bases). Trimming pared 7 bases from V and 4 bases from J, leaving 13 bases between. The CDR3 is 13 amino acids. CDR1 and CDR2 (germline): WSHSY, SAAADI. This CDR3 is CASTGGGGYGYTF. The DNA for the CDR3 is TGCGCCAGCACCGGAGGGGGGGGCTATGGCTACACCTTC.

CDR3 amino acids: CASSPHGRGTTPDTQYF. DNA of the CDR3: TGTGCCAGCAGCCCTCATGGACGAGGGACAACCCCAGATACGCAGTATTTT. V gene TRBV9 combines with J gene TRBJ2-3, with a possible D match to TRBD1 (6 bases). Germline CDR1 SGDLS, CDR2 YYNGEE. V gave up 4 bases and J gave up 4 bases, with 22 bases separating them. The CDR3 loop spans 17 amino acids.

For this clone: Other DNA sequences in the same sample also yield this CDR3. V is TRBV4-1 and J is TRBJ1-6; 9 bases agree with TRBD1. Germline V lookup: CDR1 MGHRA, CDR2 YSYEKL. V dropped 0 bases and J dropped 9; count of bases not matched to a gene: 3. This CDR3 is built from 15 residues. The CDR3 region has the DNA TGCGCCAGCAGCCAAGAGGGACAGGGTGGTTCACCCCTCCACTTT. This sequence encodes CASSQEGQGGSPLHF.

CDR3 bases: TGTGCCAGCAGTCGGACAGGGCGGGAAGGCTACACCTTC. This gives the protein CASSRTGREGYTF. The rearrangement links TRBV28 to TRBJ1-2; 8 positions agree with TRBD1. The CDR3 is 13 amino acids. Trimming removed 5 bases from V and 8 bases from J; junction bases left unmatched: 7. CDR1 is MDHEN, CDR2 SYDVKM, per germline.

As concerns this clone: Other nucleotide sequences from this sample produce the same CDR3. The rearrangement joins TRBV27 to TRBJ1-1; D ambiguous. The CDR3 is 14 residues long. Germline-derived CDR1 and CDR2 are MNHEY and SMNVEV (reference sequence). The germline V and J ends were trimmed by 4 bases and 1 base, with 10 bases remaining between them. CDR3 amino acids: CASSSATGNTEAFF. CDR3 nucleotide sequence: TGTGCCAGCAGTTCGGCGACGGGGAACACTGAAGCTTTCTTT.

A single count supports this clone. The gene calls are TRBV5-1 and TRBJ2-5, with D unresolved. Trimming left V 3 bases short and J 1 base short, with 13 bases between. CDR1 and CDR2 from the germline V gene are SGHRS and YFSETQ. The CDR3 has 15 residues. The CDR3 spells CASSSDQTFQETQYF. The CDR3 DNA reads TGCGCCAGCAGCTCGGATCAGACCTTCCAAGAGACCCAGTACTTC.

This chain uses TRBV5-4 with TRBJ2-3; TRBD1 matches 9 bases. CDR1 SGHNT and CDR2 YYREEE come from the germline V gene (reference sequence). This CDR3 is 14 amino acids long. V lost 5 bases to trimming and J lost 6 bases; unmatched junction nucleotides: 7. The DNA for the CDR3 is TGTGCCAGCAGGCGGGACAGGGCGAGTGATACGCAGTATTTT. It encodes CASRRDRASDTQYF.

A single count supports this clone. This rearrangement joins TRBV4-1 to TRBJ2-7; 11 bases align to TRBD2. The CDR3 is 17 amino acids. CDR1 is MGHRA, CDR2 YSYEKL, per germline. V shed 0 bases and J 1 base; nucleotides not matched to a gene: 5. The CDR3: CASSQEASGGKSYEQYF. The DNA of the CDR3 is TGCGCCAGCAGCCAAGAGGCTAGCGGGGGGAAATCCTACGAGCAGTACTTC.

V is TRBV11-1 and J is TRBJ2-6, with 9 bases fitting TRBD2. The CDR3 sequence is 18 residues long. CDR1 is SGHAT, CDR2 FQDESV, per germline (reference sequence). V was clipped by 3 bases and J by 0 bases; unmatched bases: 6. CDR3 sequence (DNA): TGTGCCAGCAGCTTTCATGCGGGGGGGCTCTCTGGGGCCAACGTCCTGACTTTC. It translates to CASSFHAGGLSGANVLTF.

The chain combines TRBV7-2 with TRBJ2-1; TRBD2 aligns across 16 bases. The CDR3 loop spans 16 amino acids. After removal of 5 bases from V and 5 bases from J, the junction contained 3 bases not matched to a gene. CDR1 SGHTA and CDR2 FQGNSA come from the germline V gene. The CDR3, as DNA: TGTGCCAGCAGCCCCGGGACTAGCGGGAGGGACAATGAGCAGTTCTTC. Its translation is CASSPGTSGRDNEQFF.

This chain uses TRBV5-1 with TRBJ2-2; 11 positions match TRBD2. The J segment lost 6 bases and the V segment lost 5 bases, leaving 6 bases of the junction unmatched. Germline V gene lookup returns CDR1 SGHRS and CDR2 YFSETQ. CDR3 length equals 15 residues. The CDR3 DNA is TGCGCCAGCAGACCCACTAGCGGGAGTCCCGGGGAGCTGTTTTTT. The encoded protein is CASRPTSGSPGELFF.

The chain uses TRBV4-1 and TRBJ2-5, with D possibly TRBD2 on 5 matching bases. This CDR3 has 16 amino acids. Trimming took 1 base from V and 1 from J, leaving 13 bases between them. Germline V gene sequence: CDR1 MGHRA, CDR2 YSYEKL. CDR3: CASSQGRPLAQETQYF. The CDR3 DNA reads as TGCGCCAGCAGCCAAGGGCGCCCTCTAGCCCAAGAGACCCAGTACTTC.

The chain employs TRBV4-1 and TRBJ2-5; a possible D gene is TRBD2 (5 bases). The CDR3 consists of 16 residues. The V gene lost 3 bases and the J gene lost 2 bases, with 16 bases spanning the gap. CDR1 is MGHRA, CDR2 YSYEKL, per germline. The CDR3 sequence is CASSHAGVERQETQYF. The CDR3 region has the DNA TGCGCCAGCAGCCACGCCGGGGTGGAACGACAAGAGACCCAGTACTTC.

About this clone itself: The sample has other DNA sequences that encode this CDR3 too. The CDR3, as DNA: TGTGCCAGCTCCCTCAGGACAGGCCAAGAGACCCAGTACTTC. This codes for CASSLRTGQETQYF. This chain joins TRBV18 and TRBJ2-5; TRBD1 agrees at 7 bases. From germline, CDR1 is KGHSH and CDR2 LQKENI. V gave up 6 bases and J gave up 1 base; unmatched junction bases: 5. This CDR3 region has 14 residues. Together with reference TRBV18 and TRBJ2-5, the CDR3 gives the full variable domain: NAGVMQNPRHLVRRRGQEARLRCSPMKGHSHVYWYRQLPEEGLKFMVYLQKENIIDESGMPKERFSAEFPKEGPSILRIQQVVRGDSAAYFCASSLRTGQETQYFGPGTRLLVL.

The rearrangement links TRBV5-1 to TRBJ2-1; TRBD2 aligns across 11 bases. CDR3 size: 19 residues. Germline V gene lookup returns CDR1 SGHRS and CDR2 YFSETQ. J was trimmed by 8 bases and V by 4 bases; bases with no gene match: 20. The CDR3 region has the DNA TGCGCCAGCAGCCCCGAGGGGACTAGCGGACCGGCCCCCTGGGATGAGCAGTTCTTC. Translated, it gives CASSPEGTSGPAPWDEQFF.

This clone has just one count. The chain uses TRBV28 and TRBJ2-2; 8 bases line up with TRBD1. In germline, CDR1 is MDHEN, CDR2 SYDVKM. The CDR3 sequence is 15 residues long. V lost 7 bases, J lost 4 bases, and 8 bases stayed unmatched. CDR3: CASNSQGARTGELFF. As DNA, the CDR3 is TGTGCCAGCAATTCGCAGGGGGCCCGCACCGGGGAGCTGTTTTTT.

V gene TRBV5-4 combines with J gene TRBJ2-2; 8 bases agree with TRBD2. This CDR3 contains 15 residues. Looked up from germline, CDR1 is SGHNT and CDR2 is YYREEE (reference sequence). With V trimmed by 3 bases and J by 4 bases, 5 bases remained unmatched. The CDR3 nucleotides read TGTGCCAGCAGCTCTTTGGGACTAGTCACCGGGGAGCTGTTTTTT. The encoded protein is CASSSLGLVTGELFF.